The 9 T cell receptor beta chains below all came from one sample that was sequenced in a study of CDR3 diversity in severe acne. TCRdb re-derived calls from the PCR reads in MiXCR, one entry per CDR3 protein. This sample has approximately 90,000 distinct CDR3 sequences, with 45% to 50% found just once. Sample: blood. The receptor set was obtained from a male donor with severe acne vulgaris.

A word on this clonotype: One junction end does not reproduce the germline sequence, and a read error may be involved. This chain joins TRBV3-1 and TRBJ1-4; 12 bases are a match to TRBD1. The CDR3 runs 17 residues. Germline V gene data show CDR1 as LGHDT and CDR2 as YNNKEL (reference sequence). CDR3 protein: CARSQDGFGTGGEKLFF. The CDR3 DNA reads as TGTGCCCGCAGCCAAGATGGTTTCGGGACAGGGGGCGAAAAACTGTTTTTT.

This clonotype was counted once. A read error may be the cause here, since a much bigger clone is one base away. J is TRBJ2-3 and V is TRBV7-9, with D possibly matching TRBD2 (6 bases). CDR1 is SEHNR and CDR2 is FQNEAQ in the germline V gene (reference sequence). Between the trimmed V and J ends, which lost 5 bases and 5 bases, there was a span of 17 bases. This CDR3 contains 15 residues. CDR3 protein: CASSHGGAGGDTQYF. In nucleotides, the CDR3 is TGTGCCAGCAGCCACGGAGGGGCAGGCGGAGATACGCAGTATTTT.

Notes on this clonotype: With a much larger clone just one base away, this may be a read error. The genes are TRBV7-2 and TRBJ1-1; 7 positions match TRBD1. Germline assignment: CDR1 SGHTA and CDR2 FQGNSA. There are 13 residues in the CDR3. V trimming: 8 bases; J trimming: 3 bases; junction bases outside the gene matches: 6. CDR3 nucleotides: TGTGCCAGCGGCCGGGACAGCGACACTGAAGCTTTCTTT. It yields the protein CASGRDSDTEAFF. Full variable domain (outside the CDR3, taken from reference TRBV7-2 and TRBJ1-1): GAGVSQSPSNKVTEKGKDVELRCDPISGHTALYWYRQSLGQGLEFLIYFQGNSAPDKSGLPSDRFSAERTGGSVSTLTIQRTQQEDSAVYLCASGRDSDTEAFFGQGTRLTVV.

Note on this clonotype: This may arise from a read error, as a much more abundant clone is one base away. CDR3 nucleotides: TGCAGTGCTAGGGTCTCGGGACTAACGAACACCGGGGAGCTGTTTTTT. As protein: CSARVSGLTNTGELFF. This chain connects TRBV20-1 to TRBJ2-2; 7 bases are shared with TRBD2. The V segment lost 3 bases and the J segment 0 bases; nucleotides outside the gene matches: 7. Germline V gene lookup returns CDR1 DFQATT and CDR2 SNEGSKA (reference sequence). The length of the CDR3 is 16 residues.

The chain's CDR3 is CASSEGPRGTEAFF. The CDR3 DNA is TGCGCCAGCAGTGAGGGACCGCGCGGCACTGAAGCTTTCTTT. The rearrangement links TRBV10-1 to TRBJ1-1; no clear D gene. Trimming pared 2 bases from V and 4 bases from J, leaving 11 bases between. The CDR3 spans 14 residues. Germline V CDR1 and CDR2: WNHNN, SYGVQD (reference sequence).

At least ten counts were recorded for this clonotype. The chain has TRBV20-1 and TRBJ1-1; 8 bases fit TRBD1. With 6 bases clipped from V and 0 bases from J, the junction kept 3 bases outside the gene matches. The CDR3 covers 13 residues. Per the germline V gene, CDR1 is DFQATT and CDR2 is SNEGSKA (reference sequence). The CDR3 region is CSAWDRMNTEAFF. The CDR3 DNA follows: TGCAGTGCGTGGGACAGGATGAACACTGAAGCTTTCTTT.

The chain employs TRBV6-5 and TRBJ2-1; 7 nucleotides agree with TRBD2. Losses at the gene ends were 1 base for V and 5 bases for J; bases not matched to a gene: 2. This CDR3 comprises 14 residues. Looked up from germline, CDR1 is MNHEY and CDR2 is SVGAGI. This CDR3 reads CASSYYTSDNEQFF. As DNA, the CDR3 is TGTGCCAGCAGTTACTACACTAGCGACAATGAGCAGTTCTTC.

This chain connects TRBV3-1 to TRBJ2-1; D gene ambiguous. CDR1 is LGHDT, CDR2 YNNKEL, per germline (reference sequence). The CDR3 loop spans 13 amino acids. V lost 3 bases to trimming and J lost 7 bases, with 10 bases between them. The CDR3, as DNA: TGTGCCAGCAGCCATCTCGGTCTTAATGAGCAGTTCTTC. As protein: CASSHLGLNEQFF.

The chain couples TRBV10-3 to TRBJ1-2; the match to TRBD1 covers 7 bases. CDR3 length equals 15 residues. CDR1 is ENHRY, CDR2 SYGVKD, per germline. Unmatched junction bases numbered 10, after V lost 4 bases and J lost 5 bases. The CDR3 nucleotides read TGTGCCATCAGTGGAGGGGTACAGGGGATATATGGCTACACCTTC. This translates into CAISGGVQGIYGYTF.